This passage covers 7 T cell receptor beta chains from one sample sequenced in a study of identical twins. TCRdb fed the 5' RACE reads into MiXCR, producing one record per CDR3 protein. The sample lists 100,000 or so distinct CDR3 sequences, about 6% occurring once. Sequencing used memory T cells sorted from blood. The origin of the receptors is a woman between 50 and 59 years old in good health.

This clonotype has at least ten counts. CDR3 residues: CSAAPRGALYGYTF. The CDR3 bases are TGCAGTGCAGCCCCCCGGGGGGCTCTCTATGGCTACACCTTC. The chain uses TRBV20-1 and TRBJ1-2, with D possibly being TRBD1 (6 bases). V dropped 6 bases and J dropped 4 bases, with 18 bases sitting between them. The V gene's germline CDR1 is DFQATT and CDR2 SNEGSKA (reference sequence). The CDR3 is 14 residues long.

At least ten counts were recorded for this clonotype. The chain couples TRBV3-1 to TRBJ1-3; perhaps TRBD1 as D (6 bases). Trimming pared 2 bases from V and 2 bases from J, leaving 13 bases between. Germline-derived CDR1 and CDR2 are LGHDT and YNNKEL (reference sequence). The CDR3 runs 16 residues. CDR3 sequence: CASSQLRGAPGNTIYF. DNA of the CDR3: TGTGCCAGCAGCCAATTGCGGGGGGCGCCTGGAAACACCATATATTTT.

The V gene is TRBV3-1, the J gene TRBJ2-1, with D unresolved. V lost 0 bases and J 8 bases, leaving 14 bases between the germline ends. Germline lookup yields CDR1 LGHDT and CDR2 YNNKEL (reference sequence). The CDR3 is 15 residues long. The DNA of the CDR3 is TGTGCCAGCAGCCAAGATATGGTAGTTGGCGATGAGCAGTTCTTC. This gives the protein CASSQDMVVGDEQFF.

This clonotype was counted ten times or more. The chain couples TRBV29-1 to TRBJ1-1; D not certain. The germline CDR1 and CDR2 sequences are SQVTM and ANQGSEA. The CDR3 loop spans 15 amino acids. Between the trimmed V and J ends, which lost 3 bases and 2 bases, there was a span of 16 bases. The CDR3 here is CSVDWASFLNTEAFF. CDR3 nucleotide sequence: TGCAGCGTTGATTGGGCTTCCTTTCTAAACACTGAAGCTTTCTTT.

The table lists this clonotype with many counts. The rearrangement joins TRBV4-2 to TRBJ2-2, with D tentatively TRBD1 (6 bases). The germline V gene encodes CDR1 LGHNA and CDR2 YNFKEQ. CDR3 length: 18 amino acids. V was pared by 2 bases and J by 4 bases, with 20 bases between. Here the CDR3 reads CASSQPFLGTGSTGELFF. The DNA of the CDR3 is TGTGCCAGCAGCCAACCTTTCCTAGGTACAGGGAGCACCGGGGAGCTGTTTTTT.

The chain's CDR3 is CSARDIRLGTGGLNYGYTF. The CDR3 DNA reads as TGCAGTGCTAGAGATATTCGGCTCGGTACAGGGGGCTTGAACTATGGCTACACCTTC. The rearrangement joins TRBV20-1 to TRBJ1-2, with 9 bases aligning to TRBD1. Germline assignment: CDR1 DFQATT and CDR2 SNEGSKA (reference sequence). The V gene end was trimmed by 0 bases and the J gene end by 2 bases; junction bases not matched to a gene: 16. The CDR3 covers 19 residues.

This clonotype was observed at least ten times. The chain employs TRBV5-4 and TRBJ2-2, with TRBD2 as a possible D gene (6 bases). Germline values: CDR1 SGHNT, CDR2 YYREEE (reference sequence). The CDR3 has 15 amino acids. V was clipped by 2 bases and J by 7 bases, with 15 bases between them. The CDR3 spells CASSLGSGSDGELFF. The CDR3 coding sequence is TGTGCCAGCAGCTTAGGTTCCGGGAGTGACGGGGAGCTGTTTTTT.